The following is a T cell receptor (beta chain) sequence with its context. Its binding antigen is unknown. No much larger clone is present one base from it, and per-base qualities are unavailable. This sample stems from a study of T cell repertoires in cytomegalovirus infection (dated by TCRdb to the late 2010s). Broadly, across the study: Because public TCR beta signatures pointed to carriage of CMV infection together with the matching HLA type, the HLA type of each donor mattered for the analysis. The investigation overall reported the following: The ex vivo response was dominated by HLA-C-restricted CMV-specific TCR beta clonotypes, and the single most frequent clonotype in two of eight donors was supplied by these HLA-C-restricted clonotypes. In both this cohort and an independent roughly 330-donor cohort, the cumulative frequency of public TCR beta family members distinguished carriers of CMV infection plus the relevant HLA type.

TCRdb records Illumina HiSeq 1500 as the sequencer. TCRdb took the public reads, trimmed them with fastp at Q25, ran MiXCR for clone calling and kept in-frame beta chains. Each entry merges the rows of one CDR3 protein and shows their most common DNA and genes. Counted in this sample were under 200,000 distinct CDR3 sequences; roughly 9% of them appeared once. Together, the top ten hold about 4.6% of the sample. Including the terminal cysteine and phenylalanine, the CDR3 comprises 16 residues. Just the 48-base CDR3 DNA is kept, in frame starting at base 1. The germline V gene (reference sequence) gives CDR1 as LNHDA and CDR2 as SQIVND. V and J are trimmed by 5 bases and 0 bases, and the gene matches miss 4 bases of the junction.

This chain is built from TRBV19 and TRBJ2-5; TRBD2 agrees with 12 junctional bases. The material sequenced was PBMCs. The TCR comes from a human donor in good health (CMV status not recorded). Some clones in this sample may be carry-over from other donors' samples. This receptor carries the CDR3 CASSLWTSGDQETQYF. The DNA reads TGTGCCAGTAGTCTTTGGACTAGCGGGGACCAAGAGACCCAGTACTTC. Where the CDR3 stops, the reference TRBV19 and TRBJ2-5 genes take over; the full variable domain is DGGITQSPKYLFRKEGQNVTLSCEQNLNHDAMYWYRQDPGQGLRLIYYSQIVNDFQKGDIAEGYSVSREKKESFPLTVTSAQKNPTAFYLCASSLWTSGDQETQYFGPGTRLLVL.